This T cell receptor beta chain was identified during a study of T cells after yellow fever vaccination. Study as a whole: In the case of low-cell-number fractions, SMART-Seq v4 Ultra Low Input was used for preparation.

This clonotype has ten or more counts. Its antigen is currently unknown. Researchers made TCR cDNA using 5'RACE template switching, and this step added a universal primer site and UMIs. TCRdb redid the calling of the 5' RACE reads with MiXCR, one entry per CDR3 protein. The data show a few hundred thousand distinct CDR3 sequences, roughly 6.1% seen once. Notes on the study in general: It was the secondary response that reached its peak faster, day 5 versus 15, but it was weaker. Bulk-population clonotypes that are abundant could appear as contaminants in FACS-sorted repertoires.

In germline, CDR1 is SEHNR, CDR2 FQNEAQ (reference sequence). This CDR3 has 14 residues. Trimming pared 5 bases from V and 5 bases from J, leaving 15 bases between. The sample was PBMCs, taken 5 days after the yellow fever booster vaccination. The gene calls are TRBV7-9 and TRBJ1-1; D might be TRBD1 (5 bases). The clonotype was recovered from a man aged 25 to 40 who received the YFV17D yellow fever vaccine. As DNA, the CDR3 is TGTGCCAGCAGCCTCCGGGGCGTAGAAACTGAAGCTTTCTTT. As protein: CASSLRGVETEAFF.